A single TCR beta chain is shown here with its context. Unmatched junction bases numbered 6, after V lost 0 bases and J lost 4 bases. Looked up from germline, CDR1 is SGHRS and CDR2 is YFSETQ. This CDR3 comprises 15 residues. The data were taken from a study of blood T cell repertoires in COVID-19. In the original processing: By means of reference gene primer amplification, nucleated cell counts were estimated. Sequencing was performed with immunoSEQ multiplex PCR; in TCRdb, only in-frame clones are kept and a portion is missing. The DNA was the basis for D and trimming; V, J and clone size are from that table. The profile covers about 250,000 clones, with nearly 90% appearing a single time and approximately 3.3% taken by the ten largest.

The rearrangement uses TRBV5-1 and TRBJ2-5, with TRBD1 identical over 7 bases. Sequenced: peripheral blood. The source of this sequence is a man between 18 and 29 years old with active or convalescent COVID-19. CDR3 residues: CASSLADRAVETQYF. The CDR3 region has the DNA TGCGCCAGCAGCTTGGCAGACAGGGCGGTAGAGACCCAGTACTTC.